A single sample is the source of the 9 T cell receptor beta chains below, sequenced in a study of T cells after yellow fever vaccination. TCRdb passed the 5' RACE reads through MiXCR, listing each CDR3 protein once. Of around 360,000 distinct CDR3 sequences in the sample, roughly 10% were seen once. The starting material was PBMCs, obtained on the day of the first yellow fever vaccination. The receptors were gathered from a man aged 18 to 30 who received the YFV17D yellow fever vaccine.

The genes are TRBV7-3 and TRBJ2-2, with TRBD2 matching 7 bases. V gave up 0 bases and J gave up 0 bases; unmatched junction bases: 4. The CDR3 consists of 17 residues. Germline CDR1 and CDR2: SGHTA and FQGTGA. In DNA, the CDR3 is TGTGCCAGCAGCTTAACATCACGGGGGGCGAACACCGGGGAGCTGTTTTTT. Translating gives CASSLTSRGANTGELFF.

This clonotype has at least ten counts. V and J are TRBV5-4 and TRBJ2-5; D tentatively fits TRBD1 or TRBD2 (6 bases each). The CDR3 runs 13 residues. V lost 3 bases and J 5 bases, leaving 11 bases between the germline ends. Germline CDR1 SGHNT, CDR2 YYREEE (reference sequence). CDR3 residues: CASSYRGAETQYF. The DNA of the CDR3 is TGTGCCAGCAGCTATAGGGGGGCGGAGACCCAGTACTTC.

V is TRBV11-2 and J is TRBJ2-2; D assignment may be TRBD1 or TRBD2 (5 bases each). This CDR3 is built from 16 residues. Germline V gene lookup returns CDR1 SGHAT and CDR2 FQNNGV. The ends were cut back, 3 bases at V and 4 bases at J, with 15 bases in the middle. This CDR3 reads CASSLRVWGFTGELFF. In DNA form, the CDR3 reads TGTGCCAGCAGCTTGAGGGTCTGGGGGTTCACCGGGGAGCTGTTTTTT. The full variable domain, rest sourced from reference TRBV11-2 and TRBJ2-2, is EAGVAQSPRYKIIEKRQSVAFWCNPISGHATLYWYQQILGQGPKLLIQFQNNGVVDDSQLPKDRFSAERLKGVDSTLKIQPAKLEDSAVYLCASSLRVWGFTGELFFGEGSRLTVL.

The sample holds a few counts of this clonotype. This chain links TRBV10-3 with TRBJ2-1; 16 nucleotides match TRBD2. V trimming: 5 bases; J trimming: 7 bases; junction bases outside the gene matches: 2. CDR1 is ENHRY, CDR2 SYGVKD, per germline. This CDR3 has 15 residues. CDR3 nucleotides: TGTGCCATCAGTCCGGGACTAGCGGGGGGGAATGAGCAGTTCTTC. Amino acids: CAISPGLAGGNEQFF.

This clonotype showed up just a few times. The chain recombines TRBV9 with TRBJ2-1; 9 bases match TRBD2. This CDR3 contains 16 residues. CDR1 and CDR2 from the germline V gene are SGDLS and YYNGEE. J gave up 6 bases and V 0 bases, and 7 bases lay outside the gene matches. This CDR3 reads CASSVVSGGRSNEQFF. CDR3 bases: TGTGCCAGCAGCGTAGTAAGCGGGGGGAGGTCCAATGAGCAGTTCTTC.

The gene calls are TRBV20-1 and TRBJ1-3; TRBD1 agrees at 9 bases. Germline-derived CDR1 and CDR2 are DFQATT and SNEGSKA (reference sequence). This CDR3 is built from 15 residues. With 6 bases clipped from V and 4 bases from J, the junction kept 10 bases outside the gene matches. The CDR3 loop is CSANTGQGPGNTIYF. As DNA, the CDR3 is TGCAGTGCCAATACGGGACAGGGTCCGGGAAACACCATATATTTT.

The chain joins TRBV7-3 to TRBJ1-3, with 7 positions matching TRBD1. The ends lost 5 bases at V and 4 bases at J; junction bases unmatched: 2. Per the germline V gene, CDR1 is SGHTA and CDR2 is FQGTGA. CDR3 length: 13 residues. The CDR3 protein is CASSMDRGNTIYF. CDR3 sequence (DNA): TGTGCCAGCAGCATGGACAGGGGAAACACCATATATTTT.

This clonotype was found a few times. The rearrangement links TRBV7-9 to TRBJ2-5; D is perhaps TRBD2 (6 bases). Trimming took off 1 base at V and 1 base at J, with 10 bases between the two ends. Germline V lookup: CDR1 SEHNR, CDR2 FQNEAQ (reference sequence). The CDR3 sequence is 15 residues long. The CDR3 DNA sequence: TGTGCCAGCAGCTTAGGAGGGACTTTCCAAGAGACCCAGTACTTC. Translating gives CASSLGGTFQETQYF.

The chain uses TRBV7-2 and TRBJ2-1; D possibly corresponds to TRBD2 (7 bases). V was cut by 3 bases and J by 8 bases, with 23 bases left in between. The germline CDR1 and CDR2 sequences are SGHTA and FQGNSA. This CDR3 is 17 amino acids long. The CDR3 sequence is CASSFAYGGPREHEQFF. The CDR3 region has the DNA TGTGCCAGCAGCTTTGCTTACGGGGGGCCCAGGGAGCATGAGCAGTTCTTC.